This passage covers 18 T cell receptor beta chains from one sample sequenced in a study of blood T cell repertoires in COVID-19. TCRdb's copy holds only in-frame clones and misses some; the assay was immunoSEQ multiplex PCR. This table has approximately 100,000 clones, less than 85% appearing once. The sample consisted of peripheral blood. Receptors originate from a man in his 70s with active or convalescent COVID-19.

The gene calls are TRBV7-9 and TRBJ1-2, with D possibly being TRBD1 (6 bases). Germline V gene sequence: CDR1 SEHNR, CDR2 FQNEAQ (reference sequence). This CDR3 spans 13 amino acids. The germline V and J ends were trimmed by 3 bases and 4 bases, with 9 bases remaining between them. The CDR3, as DNA: TGTGCCAGCAGCTTCACAGGGACCTATGGCTACACCTTC. It yields the protein CASSFTGTYGYTF.

J is TRBJ1-1 and V is TRBV7-2; D is possibly TRBD1 (5 bases). V dropped 1 base and J dropped 12 bases, with 12 bases sitting between them. The germline V gene has CDR1 SGHTA and CDR2 FQGNSA. The CDR3 runs to 12 residues. CDR3 bases: TGTGCCAGCAGCTTAGGGACAATCGAAACTTTCTTT. This encodes CASSLGTIETFF.

V and J are TRBV3-1 (or the pseudogene TRBV3-2) and TRBJ2-1; TRBD1 aligns across 12 bases. CDR1 and CDR2 from the germline V gene are LGHDT and YNNKEL (reference sequence). The V and J ends lost 7 bases and 5 bases, in that order; junction bases with no gene match: 6. The CDR3 consists of 15 residues. Here the CDR3 reads CASTLGTGGHNEQFF. In DNA, the CDR3 is TGTGCCAGCACCCTAGGGACAGGGGGCCACAATGAGCAGTTCTTC.

The chain combines TRBV24-1 with TRBJ2-5; 8 nucleotides align to TRBD1. Germline V gene lookup returns CDR1 KGHDR and CDR2 SFDVKD. The V and J ends lost 0 bases and 2 bases, in that order; junction bases with no gene match: 1. The CDR3 contains 15 residues. CDR3 bases: TGTGCCACCAGTGATTTGGGACAGGGTCAAGAGACCCAGTACTTC. Its protein product is CATSDLGQGQETQYF.

This chain uses TRBV24-1 with TRBJ1-2, with 7 positions matching TRBD1. Germline V gene sequence: CDR1 KGHDR, CDR2 SFDVKD. Trimming cost V 8 bases and J 4 bases; bases outside gene matches: 12. CDR3 length equals 15 residues. The CDR3 region has the DNA TGTGCCACCACCAAGGACAGGTTGGTTGCCTATGGCTACACCTTC. This codes for CATTKDRLVAYGYTF.

The rearrangement links TRBV14 to TRBJ2-2; D ambiguous. The CDR3 totals 13 residues. In germline, CDR1 is SGHDN, CDR2 FVKESK. V lost 4 bases and J 7 bases, leaving 10 bases between the germline ends. As DNA, the CDR3 is TGTGCCAGCAGCCGGATACAGTTCGGGGAGCTGTTTTTT. This translates into CASSRIQFGELFF.

V and J are TRBV10-3 and TRBJ1-1; possible D gene TRBD1, 6 bases. The CDR3 consists of 14 residues. Per the germline V gene, CDR1 is ENHRY and CDR2 is SYGVKD. The V and J ends lost 4 bases and 1 base respectively, with 10 bases between them. CDR3 sequence reads: CAISGKGGNTEAFF. CDR3 sequence (DNA): TGTGCCATCAGTGGGAAAGGGGGGAACACTGAAGCTTTCTTT.

The CDR3, as DNA: TGTGCCAGCAGCTTGTCGGCGGGTCGGAATGAGCAGTTCTTC. Its protein is CASSLSAGRNEQFF. The chain has TRBV5-8 and TRBJ2-1, with D perhaps TRBD2 (5 bases). Per germline, CDR1 SGHTS and CDR2 YDEGEE. CDR3 size: 14 residues. Trimming shortened V by 1 base and J by 7 bases, and 12 bases separated the two germline ends.

This chain uses TRBV5-1 with TRBJ2-5, with TRBD2 identical over 9 bases. Germline CDR1 and CDR2: SGHRS and YFSETQ. The CDR3 has 14 residues. Unmatched junction bases numbered 5, after V lost 3 bases and J lost 5 bases. The CDR3: CASSSLAGVETQYF. The CDR3 nucleotides read TGCGCCAGCAGCTCGTTAGCGGGAGTGGAGACCCAGTACTTC.

The chain carries TRBV28 and TRBJ1-3; maybe TRBD1 (6 bases). The V end lost 7 bases, the J end lost 3 bases, and 16 bases lay between the germline ends. The germline CDR1 and CDR2 sequences are MDHEN and SYDVKM. CDR3 size: 15 residues. The CDR3 spells CASIVGGDYGNTIYF. The CDR3 nucleotides are TGTGCCAGCATCGTAGGGGGGGATTATGGAAACACCATATATTTT.

The chain carries TRBV5-1 and TRBJ2-7, with 7 nucleotides matching TRBD1. The trim removed 7 bases at V and 0 bases at J, leaving 10 bases unmatched. The CDR3 covers 15 residues. Germline V gene data show CDR1 as SGHRS and CDR2 as YFSETQ. The CDR3 protein is CASQQGTVVSYEQYF. CDR3 nucleotides: TGCGCCAGCCAACAGGGGACAGTTGTCTCCTACGAGCAGTACTTC.

This clone showed up just once. V usage is TRBV19 and J usage is TRBJ1-5, with D maybe TRBD1 (6 bases). The germline CDR1 and CDR2 sequences are LNHDA and SQIVND (reference sequence). V was shortened by 3 bases and J by 0 bases, with 15 bases between the two germline ends. The CDR3 totals 17 residues. CDR3 sequence: CASSIRGGSYSNQPQHF. For the CDR3, the DNA is TGTGCCAGTAGTATCCGGGGGGGCTCATATAGCAATCAGCCCCAGCATTTT.

This chain joins TRBV6-5 and TRBJ1-6, with D possibly TRBD1 on 6 matching bases. V gave up 5 bases and J gave up 9 bases, with 17 bases separating them. This CDR3 has 15 residues. In germline, CDR1 is MNHEY, CDR2 SVGAGI. This CDR3 reads CASSHLGQPTSPLHF. In DNA, the CDR3 is TGTGCCAGCAGTCATTTGGGACAACCAACTTCACCCCTCCACTTT.

This rearrangement joins TRBV25-1 to TRBJ2-3; TRBD1 matches at 8 bases. This CDR3 comprises 14 residues. Germline trimming cut 8 bases from V and 2 bases from J; bases unmatched to any gene: 6. Germline loops: CDR1 MGHDK, CDR2 SYGVNS. The CDR3 here is CASSDRDLTDTQYF. Written as DNA, the CDR3 is TGTGCCAGCTCGGACAGGGACCTCACAGATACGCAGTATTTT.

The genes are TRBV27 and TRBJ2-5; 8 positions agree with TRBD2. J gave up 4 bases and V 5 bases, and 9 bases lay outside the gene matches. Germline-derived CDR1 and CDR2 are MNHEY and SMNVEV (reference sequence). This CDR3 is 15 amino acids long. The chain's CDR3 is CASSEAGGPPETQYF. The DNA for the CDR3 is TGTGCCAGCAGTGAGGCGGGAGGCCCTCCAGAGACCCAGTACTTC.

CDR3 in amino acids: CASSLARSTGELFF. CDR3 in DNA: TGTGCCAGCAGCTTAGCGCGGTCCACCGGGGAGCTGTTTTTT. The chain joins TRBV7-2 to TRBJ2-2; D is uncertain. Germline-derived CDR1 and CDR2 are SGHTA and FQGNSA. V dropped 0 bases and J dropped 4 bases, with 6 bases sitting between them. CDR3 length: 14 residues.

CDR3 protein: CASSLAGLAGVDTQYF. CDR3 in DNA: TGCGCCAGCAGCTTGGCCGGGCTAGCGGGGGTGGATACGCAGTATTTT. The V and J genes are TRBV5-1 and TRBJ2-3, with 10 bases fitting TRBD2. Germline-derived CDR1 and CDR2 are SGHRS and YFSETQ. The CDR3 loop spans 16 amino acids. J gave up 6 bases and V 0 bases, and 7 bases lay outside the gene matches.

This chain joins TRBV7-2 and TRBJ2-1; 8 nucleotides align to TRBD2. Per germline, CDR1 SGHTA and CDR2 FQGNSA. Unmatched junction bases numbered 5, after V lost 4 bases and J lost 12 bases. CDR3 length: 12 residues. The CDR3, as DNA: TGTGCCAGCAGCTCCCTCGGGGGGGTGCAGTTCTTC. Protein: CASSSLGGVQFF.